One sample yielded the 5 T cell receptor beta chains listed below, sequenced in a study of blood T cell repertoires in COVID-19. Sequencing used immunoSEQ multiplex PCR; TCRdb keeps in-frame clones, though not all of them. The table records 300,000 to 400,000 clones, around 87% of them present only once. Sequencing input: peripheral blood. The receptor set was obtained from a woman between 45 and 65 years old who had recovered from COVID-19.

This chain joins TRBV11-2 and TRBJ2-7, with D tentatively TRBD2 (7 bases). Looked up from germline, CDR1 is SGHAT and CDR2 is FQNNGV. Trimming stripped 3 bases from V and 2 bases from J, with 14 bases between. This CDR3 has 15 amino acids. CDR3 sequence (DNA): TGTGCCAGCAGCTTCAACAGGGAGGGGACCTACGAGCAGTACTTC. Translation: CASSFNREGTYEQYF.

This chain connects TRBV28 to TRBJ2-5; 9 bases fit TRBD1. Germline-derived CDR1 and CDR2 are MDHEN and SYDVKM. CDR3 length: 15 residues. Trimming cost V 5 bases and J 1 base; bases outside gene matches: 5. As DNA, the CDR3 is TGTGCCAGCAGTCGTCCGGGACAGGGCCAAGAGACCCAGTACTTC. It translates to CASSRPGQGQETQYF.

CDR3 region: CASSAVSGGAYNEQFF. CDR3 bases: TGTGCCAGCAGCGCTGTGAGCGGGGGCGCCTACAATGAGCAGTTCTTC. V and J are TRBV9 and TRBJ2-1; 8 positions agree with TRBD2. Germline V gives CDR1 SGDLS, CDR2 YYNGEE. After removal of 3 bases from V and 2 bases from J, the junction contained 7 bases not matched to a gene. CDR3 length: 16 residues. The whole variable domain, filled in from reference TRBV9 and TRBJ2-1, reads DSGVTQTPKHLITATGQRVTLRCSPRSGDLSVYWYQQSLDQGLQFLIQYYNGEERAKGNILERFSAQQFPDLHSELNLSSLELGDSALYFCASSAVSGGAYNEQFFGPGTRLTVL.

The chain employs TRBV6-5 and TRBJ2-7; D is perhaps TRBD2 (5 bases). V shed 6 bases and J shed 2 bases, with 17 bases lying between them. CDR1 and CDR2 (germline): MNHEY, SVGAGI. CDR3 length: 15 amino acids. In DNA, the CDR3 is TGTGCCAGCAGATTCGCGGGTCGAGCGGCCTACGAGCAGTACTTC. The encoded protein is CASRFAGRAAYEQYF.

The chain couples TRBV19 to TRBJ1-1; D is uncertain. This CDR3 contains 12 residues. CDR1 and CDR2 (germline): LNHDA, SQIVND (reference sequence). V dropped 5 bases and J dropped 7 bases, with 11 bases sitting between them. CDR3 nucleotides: TGTGCCAGTAGTGCATACGGGAGTGAAGCTTTCTTT. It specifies CASSAYGSEAFF.